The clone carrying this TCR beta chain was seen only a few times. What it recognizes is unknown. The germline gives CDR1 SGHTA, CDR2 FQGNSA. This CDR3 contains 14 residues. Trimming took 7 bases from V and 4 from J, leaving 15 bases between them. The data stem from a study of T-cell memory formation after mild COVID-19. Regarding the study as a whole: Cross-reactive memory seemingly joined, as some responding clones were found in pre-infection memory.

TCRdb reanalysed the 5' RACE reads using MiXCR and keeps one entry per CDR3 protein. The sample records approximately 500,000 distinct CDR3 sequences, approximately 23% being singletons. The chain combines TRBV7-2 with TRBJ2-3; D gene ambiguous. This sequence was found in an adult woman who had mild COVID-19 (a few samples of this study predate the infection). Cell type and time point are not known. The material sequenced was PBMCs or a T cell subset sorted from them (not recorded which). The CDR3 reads CASTGLVVSDTQYF. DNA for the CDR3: TGTGCCAGCACCGGCCTGGTAGTATCAGATACGCAGTATTTT.